Shown below are 16 T cell receptor beta chains from a single sample sequenced in a study of human T cells and chemical hapten exposure. In TCRdb, the RACE reads were re-called with MiXCR into one record per CDR3 protein. This sample has some 120,000 distinct CDR3 sequences, with 9.5% to 13% found just once. The time point is: patch test 1, 2 weeks after DPC sensitization. The sample's treatment: therapeutic diphenylcyclopropenone sensitization with weekly scalp DPC. Specimen: whole blood, collected in connection with sensitization to the hapten diphenylcyclopropenone (DPC). These receptors all come from a woman aged 45-59 years with alopecia areata. Some clones in this sample may be carry-over from other donors' samples.

V gene TRBV11-2 combines with J gene TRBJ2-7, with 7 bases matching TRBD2. CDR1 is SGHAT and CDR2 is FQNNGV in the germline V gene. With V trimmed by 5 bases and J by 0 bases, 16 bases remained unmatched. The CDR3 contains 18 residues. CDR3 residues: CASSIFFGLADSSYEQYF. The CDR3 DNA sequence: TGTGCCAGCAGCATTTTCTTCGGGCTAGCGGATAGCTCCTACGAGCAGTACTTC.

This clonotype appeared many times. The chain uses TRBV7-9 and TRBJ1-1, with 8 bases that match TRBD1. The CDR3 covers 15 residues. Losses at the gene ends were 5 bases for V and 5 bases for J; bases not matched to a gene: 10. CDR1 is SEHNR, CDR2 FQNEAQ, per germline (reference sequence). CDR3 nucleotide sequence: TGTGCCAGCAGCCCCCAGGGGGCGCTTGGGACTGAAGCTTTCTTT. Its protein product is CASSPQGALGTEAFF.

This clonotype was counted at least ten times. This chain joins TRBV7-2 and TRBJ2-1; D gene unclear. The CDR3 consists of 16 residues. The germline CDR1 and CDR2 sequences are SGHTA and FQGNSA. Trimming cost V 0 bases and J 0 bases, with 9 bases left between them. CDR3 sequence: CASSLAPAGSYNEQFF. The CDR3 DNA reads as TGTGCCAGCAGCTTAGCTCCGGCAGGCTCCTACAATGAGCAGTTCTTC.

V gene TRBV28 combines with J gene TRBJ1-4; no clear D gene. CDR1 is MDHEN and CDR2 is SYDVKM in the germline V gene. V was pared by 5 bases and J by 10 bases, with 17 bases between. CDR3 length: 14 amino acids. The CDR3 here is CASSRPGMERKLFF. CDR3 coding DNA: TGTGCCAGCAGTCGTCCGGGGATGGAGAGAAAACTGTTTTTT.

In its sample, this clonotype was seen many times. The rearrangement joins TRBV6-6 to TRBJ2-1; TRBD2 might be the D (5 bases). The germline CDR1 and CDR2 sequences are MNHNY and SVGAGI (reference sequence). Deletions cut 3 bases from V and 0 bases from J, with 18 bases between. The CDR3 sequence is 18 residues long. The CDR3 DNA reads TGTGCCAGCAGTTATGAGGGTCCCGGGGTAAGCTCCTACAATGAGCAGTTCTTC. It translates to CASSYEGPGVSSYNEQFF.

This clonotype occurred many times. V gene TRBV20-1 combines with J gene TRBJ2-1, with D perhaps matching TRBD2 (5 bases). The CDR3 extends over 13 amino acids. CDR1 is DFQATT and CDR2 is SNEGSKA in the germline V gene (reference sequence). The V end lost 0 bases, the J end lost 8 bases, and 11 bases lay between the germline ends. The CDR3 protein is CSAREASRYEQFF. In DNA, the CDR3 is TGCAGTGCTAGAGAGGCTAGCAGATATGAGCAGTTCTTC.

This clonotype appeared many times. The gene calls are TRBV11-2 and TRBJ1-2; perhaps TRBD1 as D (5 bases). The length of the CDR3 is 13 residues. V was cut by 1 base and J by 8 bases, with 11 bases left in between. Germline CDR1 is SGHAT and CDR2 is FQNNGV. CDR3 in DNA: TGTGCCAGCAGCTTAGGGACATTTCGAGGCTACACCTTC. Translated, it gives CASSLGTFRGYTF.

In its sample, this clonotype was seen once. This chain connects TRBV12-3 or TRBV12-4 to TRBJ1-5; D not certain. V shed 6 bases and J shed 3 bases, with 18 bases lying between them. This CDR3 is 16 amino acids long. The CDR3 region has the DNA TGTGCCAGCAGACCCAACTCGGGGTCTACCAATCAGCCCCAGCATTTT. This encodes CASRPNSGSTNQPQHF.

V and J are TRBV12-3 or TRBV12-4 and TRBJ1-5; TRBD1 matches 9 bases. The CDR3 extends over 15 amino acids. V lost 5 bases, J lost 6 bases, and 8 bases stayed unmatched. The chain's CDR3 is CASSIWGQGVQPQHF. CDR3 DNA sequence: TGTGCCAGCAGTATATGGGGACAGGGTGTTCAGCCCCAGCATTTT.

This clonotype was counted many times. J is TRBJ1-6 and V is TRBV6-5; D is unresolved. V was cut by 6 bases and J by 4 bases, with 10 bases left in between. In germline, CDR1 is MNHEY, CDR2 SVGAGI. The CDR3 covers 14 residues. In DNA form, the CDR3 reads TGTGCCAGCAGCACCTCGAATTATAATTCACCCCTCCACTTT. This sequence encodes CASSTSNYNSPLHF.

The V call is TRBV7-8, the J call TRBJ1-6; unclear D gene. Trimming took 8 bases from V and 0 from J, leaving 11 bases between them. The CDR3 totals 15 residues. Germline loops: CDR1 SGHVS, CDR2 FQNEAQ. CDR3 sequence (DNA): TGTGCCAGCGGTTTGGGGAGCTCCTATAATTCACCCCTCCACTTT. Translating it yields CASGLGSSYNSPLHF.

The chain is built from TRBV7-9 and TRBJ2-2; TRBD1 matches at 7 bases. The length of the CDR3 is 15 residues. Germline V gene sequence: CDR1 SEHNR, CDR2 FQNEAQ (reference sequence). V dropped 5 bases and J dropped 6; count of bases not matched to a gene: 9. CDR3 in DNA: TGTGCCAGCAGCCCTTACCCACAGGGGCCCGGGGAGCTGTTTTTT. It translates to CASSPYPQGPGELFF.

This clonotype has a handful of counts. The V and J genes are TRBV7-9 and TRBJ1-5; tentatively, D is TRBD1 (6 bases). This CDR3 comprises 14 residues. The ends were cut back, 0 bases at V and 6 bases at J, with 9 bases in the middle. Germline assignment: CDR1 SEHNR and CDR2 FQNEAQ (reference sequence). CDR3 residues: CASSLAGGPQPQHF. The CDR3 bases are TGTGCCAGCAGCTTAGCGGGGGGGCCTCAGCCCCAGCATTTT.

The sample holds a few counts of this clonotype. The chain couples TRBV7-8 to TRBJ1-2; D call uncertain. The germline V gene has CDR1 SGHVS and CDR2 FQNEAQ. The CDR3 extends over 14 amino acids. V was trimmed by 1 base and J by 2 bases, leaving 8 bases between them. The CDR3 is CASSLVSRNYGYTF. DNA of the CDR3: TGTGCCAGCAGCTTAGTTTCACGAAACTATGGCTACACCTTC.

This clonotype has just a few counts. This chain uses TRBV9 with TRBJ1-1; unclear D gene. V dropped 4 bases and J dropped 0 bases, with 7 bases sitting between them. Germline V gene data show CDR1 as SGDLS and CDR2 as YYNGEE. The CDR3 length is 13 residues. The CDR3 region has the DNA TGTGCCAGCAGCTTAGACCTGAACACTGAAGCTTTCTTT. It translates to CASSLDLNTEAFF.

In nucleotides, the CDR3 is TGCAGTGCTCCCTCTCCAAACACAGATACGCAGTATTTT. Encoded protein: CSAPSPNTDTQYF. The V call is TRBV20-1, the J call TRBJ2-3, with D uncertain. The V gene's germline CDR1 is DFQATT and CDR2 SNEGSKA (reference sequence). This CDR3 has 13 residues. The V end was cut by 5 bases, the J end by 2 bases, with 11 bases between.